The subject of this entry is one T cell receptor beta chain. The target antigen is unknown. These data belong to a study of vaccination and CD4 T cells after COVID-19. Background on the study: Collection of post-COVID samples occurred a median about 100 days after diagnosis, spanning a range of 35 to 161. Overlapping spike peptides of SARS-CoV-2, HCoV-NL63, HCoV-OC43 and HCoV-229E stimulated the cells.

The CDR3 is 16 residues long. Germline assignment: CDR1 SGHAT and CDR2 FQNNGV. V was clipped by 1 base and J by 4 bases; unmatched bases: 6. The Oncomine TCR Beta short-read assay was applied to DNA of cultured CD4+ T cells. The source of extracted genomic DNA was cultured CD4+ T cells. From the PCR reads, TCRdb called clonotypes with MiXCR, one entry per CDR3 protein. Of approximately 12,000 distinct CDR3 sequences in the sample, 25% to 35% are singletons; the top ten hold 13%. Treatment specified: approximately nine-day PBMC culture with coronavirus spike peptide pools or control peptides (ViraFEST assay).

The sample in question was CD4+ T cells from blood, cultured in vitro, obtained after SARS-CoV-2 vaccination. The chain joins TRBV11-2 to TRBJ2-1; 8 positions agree with TRBD2. This clonotype was obtained from a human donor who had recovered from COVID-19. This CDR3 is CASSLGISGDYNEQFF. CDR3 DNA: TGTGCCAGCAGCTTAGGGATTAGCGGGGATTACAATGAGCAGTTCTTC.